This T cell receptor (beta chain) is drawn from a study of CD4 T cells in relation to SARS-CoV-2 and coronaviruses. The CDR3 consists of 11 residues. V lost 5 bases, J lost 2 bases, and 2 bases lay in between. Germline assignment: CDR1 SGHAT and CDR2 FQNNGV. Unexposed donor CD4+ T cells date from 2011-2018, before the COVID-19 pandemic. CD4+ T cells were isolated from the cells after about 11 days of culture. A word on this clone: Its antigen is undetermined.

Measured with immunoSEQ multiplex PCR; TCRdb has only the in-frame clones, and not every one. Among fewer than 25,000 clones listed, around 76% were seen once. The chain joins TRBV11-2 to TRBJ2-3; unclear D gene. This clonotype was obtained from a human donor in good health. The sequenced sample was CD4+ T cells from PBMCs, cultured in vitro. This CDR3 is CASSLTDTQYF. The CDR3 DNA reads as TGTGCCAGCAGCCTCACAGATACGCAGTATTTT.